Presented here are 2 T cell receptor beta chains from one specimen sequenced in a study of shared T cell receptors in the human thymus. Some clones are missing from TCRdb's copy, which holds only in-frame ones; the method was immunoSEQ multiplex PCR. The sample holds hundreds of thousands of clones; approximately 89% are singletons and the top ten take roughly 0.0094%. These data were likewise used in another study, on human thymus T cells.

Sequencing used thymocytes. The source of these receptors is a boy in the first two years of life with a congenital heart defect.

The chain employs TRBV7-8 and TRBJ2-2; TRBD2 matches 13 bases. Germline loops: CDR1 SGHVS, CDR2 FQNEAQ. The V and J ends lost 2 bases and 0 bases, in that order; junction bases with no gene match: 3. This CDR3 comprises 18 residues. CDR3 DNA: TGTGCCAGCAGCTTATGGGGACTAGCGGGATCGAACACCGGGGAGCTGTTTTTT. This translates into CASSLWGLAGSNTGELFF.

The chain links TRBV6-1 to TRBJ2-1, with D tentatively TRBD2 (6 bases). The CDR3 totals 17 residues. Per the germline V gene, CDR1 is MNHNS and CDR2 is SASEGT. Trimming cost V 2 bases and J 3 bases, with 17 bases left between them. The CDR3 protein is CASSECGATLYYNEQFF. In nucleotides, the CDR3 is TGTGCCAGCAGTGAATGCGGGGCTACTCTCTACTACAATGAGCAGTTCTTC.